The present T cell receptor beta chain was sequenced within a study of Ad26.COV2.S vaccination and SARS-CoV-2 variants. Turning to the study itself: Intramuscular Ad26.COV2.S doses were given once or twice, 56 days apart. Study-wide results and limits: Placebo recipients had lower spike-specific TCR breadth than vaccine recipients.

Treatment meaning: around 19 received Ad26.COV2.S at low or high dose, single or two shots; roughly five received placebo; per-sample allocation not given. Day 63 after the first injection of vaccine or placebo was the sampling time. The table came from immunoSEQ multiplex PCR; TCRdb's copy has only in-frame clones and leaves some out. The profile shows around 350,000 clones, roughly 81% of them singletons. This CDR3 region has 14 residues. Looked up from germline, CDR1 is SGDLS and CDR2 is YYNGEE. The junction had 3 bases not matched to a gene; V was cut back by 3 bases and J by 5 bases. Regarding this clone: Its antigen remains unidentified.

The sample was peripheral blood, taken in a trial of Ad26.COV2.S vaccine versus placebo. This chain uses TRBV9 with TRBJ1-2, with TRBD1 matching 11 bases. This sequence originates from a person between 18 and 65 years old who received the Ad26.COV2.S COVID-19 vaccine or a placebo. In DNA form, the CDR3 reads TGTGCCAGCAGCGCGGGACAGGGGGGGTATGGCTACACCTTC. The encoded protein is CASSAGQGGYGYTF. The whole variable domain, filled in from reference TRBV9 and TRBJ1-2, reads DSGVTQTPKHLITATGQRVTLRCSPRSGDLSVYWYQQSLDQGLQFLIQYYNGEERAKGNILERFSAQQFPDLHSELNLSSLELGDSALYFCASSAGQGGYGYTFGSGTRLTVV.